This TCR beta chain derives from a study of STAT5B mutations in CD4+ large granular lymphocyte leukemia. Study findings and constraints: Compared with healthy controls (2/35), patient top clones favored TRBV06 (8/27).

The CDR3 spans 14 residues. Trimming removed 6 bases from V and 6 bases from J; junction bases left unmatched: 4. The germline V gene has CDR1 KGHSH and CDR2 LQKENI. The assay was run at survey level. The assay was immunoSEQ multiplex PCR, and TCRdb's table has in-frame clones only and misses some. The top ten clones hold about 1.9% of a sample with under 35,000 clones, more than 75% of them seen once. Comments on this clone: Its antigen remains unknown.

The sequencing sample was made of CD4+ T cells from blood buffy coats. This chain joins TRBV18 and TRBJ1-6; TRBD1 matches 8 bases. The clonotype was recovered from a human donor in good health. The CDR3 loop is CASSGQGGNSPLHF. The CDR3 DNA is TGTGCCAGCTCCGGACAGGGCGGTAATTCACCCCTCCACTTT. The full variable domain, its missing parts supplied by reference TRBV18 and TRBJ1-6, is NAGVMQNPRHLVRRRGQEARLRCSPMKGHSHVYWYRQLPEEGLKFMVYLQKENIIDESGMPKERFSAEFPKEGPSILRIQQVVRGDSAAYFCASSGQGGNSPLHFGNGTRLTVT.